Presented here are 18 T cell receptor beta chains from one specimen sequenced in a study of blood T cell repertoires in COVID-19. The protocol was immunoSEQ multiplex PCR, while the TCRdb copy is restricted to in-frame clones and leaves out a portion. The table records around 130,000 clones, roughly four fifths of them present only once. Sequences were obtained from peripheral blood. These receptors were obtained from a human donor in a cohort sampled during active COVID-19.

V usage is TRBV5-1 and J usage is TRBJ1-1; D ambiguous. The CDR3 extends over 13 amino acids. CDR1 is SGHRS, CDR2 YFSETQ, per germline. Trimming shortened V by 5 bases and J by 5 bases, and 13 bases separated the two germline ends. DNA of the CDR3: TGCGCCAGCAGAGAGGGAACGAGTACTGAAGCTTTCTTT. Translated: CASREGTSTEAFF.

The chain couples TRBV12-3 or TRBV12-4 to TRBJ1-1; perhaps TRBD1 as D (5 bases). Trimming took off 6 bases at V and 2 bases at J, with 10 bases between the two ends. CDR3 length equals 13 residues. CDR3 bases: TGTGCCAGCAGAGTGACAGACAACACTGAAGCTTTCTTT. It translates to CASRVTDNTEAFF.

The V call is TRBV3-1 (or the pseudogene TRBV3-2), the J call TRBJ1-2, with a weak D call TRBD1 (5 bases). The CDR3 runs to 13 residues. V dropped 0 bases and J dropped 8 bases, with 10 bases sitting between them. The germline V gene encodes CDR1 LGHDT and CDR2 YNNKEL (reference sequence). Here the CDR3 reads CASSQEGGSGYTF. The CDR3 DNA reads TGTGCCAGCAGCCAAGAGGGGGGATCGGGCTACACCTTC.

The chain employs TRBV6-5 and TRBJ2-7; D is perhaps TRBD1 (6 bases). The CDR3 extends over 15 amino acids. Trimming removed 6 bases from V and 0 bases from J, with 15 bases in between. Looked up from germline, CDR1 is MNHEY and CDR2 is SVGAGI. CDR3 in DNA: TGTGCCAGCAGAAAAACAGGGTCTGCCTCCTACGAGCAGTACTTC. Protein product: CASRKTGSASYEQYF.

As DNA, the CDR3 is TGTGCCAGCAGTTTATACAGCTACGAGCAGTACTTC. Translated, it gives CASSLYSYEQYF. This rearrangement joins TRBV28 to TRBJ2-7; the D is unclear. Looked up from germline, CDR1 is MDHEN and CDR2 is SYDVKM. The CDR3 has 12 residues. V lost 1 base and J lost 3, with 4 bases in between.

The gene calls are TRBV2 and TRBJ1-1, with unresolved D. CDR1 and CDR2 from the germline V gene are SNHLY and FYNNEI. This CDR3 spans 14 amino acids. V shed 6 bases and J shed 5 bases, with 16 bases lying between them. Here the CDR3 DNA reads TGTGCCAGCAGCGGAACAGCTGGTGGGACTGAAGCTTTCTTT. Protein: CASSGTAGGTEAFF.

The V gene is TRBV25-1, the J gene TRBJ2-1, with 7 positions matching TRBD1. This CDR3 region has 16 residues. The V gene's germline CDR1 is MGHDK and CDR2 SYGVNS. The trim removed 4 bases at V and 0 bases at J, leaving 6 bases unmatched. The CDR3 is CASSATGINSYNEQFF. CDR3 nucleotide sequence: TGTGCCAGCAGTGCGACAGGGATTAACTCCTACAATGAGCAGTTCTTC.

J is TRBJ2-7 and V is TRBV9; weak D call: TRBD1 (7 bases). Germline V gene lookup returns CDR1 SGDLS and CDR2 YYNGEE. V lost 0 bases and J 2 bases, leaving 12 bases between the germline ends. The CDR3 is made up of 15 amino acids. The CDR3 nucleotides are TGTGCCAGCAGCGTAGACGCAGGGGGGCCCTACGAGCAGTACTTC. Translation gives CASSVDAGGPYEQYF.

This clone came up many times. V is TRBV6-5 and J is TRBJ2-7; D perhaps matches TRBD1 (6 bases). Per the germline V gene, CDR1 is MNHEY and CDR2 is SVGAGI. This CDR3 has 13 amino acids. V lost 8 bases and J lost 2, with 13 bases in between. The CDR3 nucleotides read TGTGCCAGCTGCTGGGACAAAACCTACGAGCAGTACTTC. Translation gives CASCWDKTYEQYF.

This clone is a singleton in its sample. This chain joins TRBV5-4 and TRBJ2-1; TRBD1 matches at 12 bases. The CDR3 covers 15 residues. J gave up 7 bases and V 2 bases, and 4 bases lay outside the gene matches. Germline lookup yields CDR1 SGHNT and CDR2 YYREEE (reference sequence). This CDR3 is CASSLPGQGANEQFF. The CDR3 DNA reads TGTGCCAGCAGCTTACCGGGACAGGGGGCGAATGAGCAGTTCTTC.

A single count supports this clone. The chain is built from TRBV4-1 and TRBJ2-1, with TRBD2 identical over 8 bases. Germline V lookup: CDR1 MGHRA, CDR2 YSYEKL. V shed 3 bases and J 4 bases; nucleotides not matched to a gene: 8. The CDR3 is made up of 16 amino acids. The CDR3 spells CASSHGRGGAYNEQFF. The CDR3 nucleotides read TGCGCCAGCAGCCACGGACGGGGGGGCGCTTACAATGAGCAGTTCTTC.

The CDR3 protein is CASSQVGTVSNTEAFF. The CDR3 region has the DNA TGTGCCAGCAGCCAAGTCGGCACAGTGTCGAACACTGAAGCTTTCTTT. V and J are TRBV4-2 and TRBJ1-1; D is unresolved. CDR1 and CDR2 (germline): LGHNA, YNFKEQ. There are 16 residues in the CDR3. Trimming removed 1 base at V and 1 base at J, with 13 bases between.

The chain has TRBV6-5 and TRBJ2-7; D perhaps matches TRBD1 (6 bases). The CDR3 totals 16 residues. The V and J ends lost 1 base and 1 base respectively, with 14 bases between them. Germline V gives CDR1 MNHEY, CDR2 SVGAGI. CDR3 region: CASSYFDNRASYEQYF. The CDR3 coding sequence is TGTGCCAGCAGTTACTTCGATAACAGGGCTTCCTACGAGCAGTACTTC.

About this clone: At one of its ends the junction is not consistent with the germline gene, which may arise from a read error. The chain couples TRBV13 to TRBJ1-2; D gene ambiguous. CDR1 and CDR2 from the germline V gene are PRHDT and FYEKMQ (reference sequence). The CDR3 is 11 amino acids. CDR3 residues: CASSNSHHTNF. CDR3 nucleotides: TGTGCCAGCAGCAATAGCCATCATACCAACTTC.

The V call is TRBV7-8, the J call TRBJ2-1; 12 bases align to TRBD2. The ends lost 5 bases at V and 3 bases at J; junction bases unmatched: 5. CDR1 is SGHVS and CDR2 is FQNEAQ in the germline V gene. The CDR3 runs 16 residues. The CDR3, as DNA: TGTGCCAGCAGCCCAAGACTAGCGGGGGACTACAATGAGCAGTTCTTC. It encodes CASSPRLAGDYNEQFF.

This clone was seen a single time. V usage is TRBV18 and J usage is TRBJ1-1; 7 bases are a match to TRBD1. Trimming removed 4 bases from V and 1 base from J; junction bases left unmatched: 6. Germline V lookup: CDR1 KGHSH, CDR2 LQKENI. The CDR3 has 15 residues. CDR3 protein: CASSRSTGTNTEAFF. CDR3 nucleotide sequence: TGTGCCAGCTCACGGTCGACAGGGACGAACACTGAAGCTTTCTTT.

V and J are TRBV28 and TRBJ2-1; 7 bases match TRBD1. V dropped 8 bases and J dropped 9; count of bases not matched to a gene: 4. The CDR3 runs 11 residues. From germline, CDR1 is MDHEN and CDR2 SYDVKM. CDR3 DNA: TGTGCCAGCCTGACAGGGCGTGAGCAGTTCTTC. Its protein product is CASLTGREQFF.

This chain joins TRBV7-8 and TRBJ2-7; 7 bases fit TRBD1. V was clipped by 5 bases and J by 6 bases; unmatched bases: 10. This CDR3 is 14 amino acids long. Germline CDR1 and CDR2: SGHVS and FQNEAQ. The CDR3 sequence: CASSPDRVPLEQYF. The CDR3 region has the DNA TGTGCCAGCAGCCCCGACAGGGTCCCTCTCGAGCAGTACTTC.